The TCR beta chain under discussion was sequenced for a study of spatial heterogeneity in lung cancer. Study overall: Alpha-chain detections were consistently fewer than beta-chain detections among the sequences. More than eight raw reads, on average, carried each unique TCR and UMI combination.

CDR1 and CDR2 from the germline V gene are MGHDK and SYGVNS. The CDR3 totals 14 residues. V was clipped by 5 bases and J by 1 base, with 10 bases between them. Described time point: sample taken at primary tumor resection. The authors sequenced whole RNA from tumor, nontumor lung or frozen PBMC without sorting. The cohort: approximately 66 early-stage, untreated non-small cell lung cancer patients. This clonotype has a count of ten or more. The library was prepared for alpha chains; this beta chain is a stray read, so its frequency means little. One entry per CDR3 protein, called by TCRdb with MiXCR from the 5' RACE reads. The sample holds about 13,000 distinct CDR3 sequences; 5.2% are singletons and the top ten take less than 45%.

Sequencing used lung tumor tissue, obtained at surgery. The gene calls are TRBV25-1 and TRBJ2-3, with D uncertain. This receptor was obtained from a human donor with early-stage non-small cell lung cancer. The CDR3 protein is CASSPVKGTDTQYF. CDR3 coding DNA: TGTGCCAGCAGTCCGGTTAAGGGCACAGATACGCAGTATTTT.